The clone carrying this T cell receptor beta chain was detected only a few times. Its specificity is not known. This CDR3 region has 13 residues. The V end was cut by 5 bases, the J end by 3 bases, with 12 bases between. Germline loops: CDR1 SQVTM, CDR2 ANQGSEA. The sample comes from a study of cytomegalovirus exposure and HLA in healthy donors. Study-level results: TCR association rates varied by HLA locus in a later analysis, with DRB1 highest and HLA-C lowest.

Donors in the study were healthy people who gave bone marrow. Donors showed nominal health when sampled, although they likely had unrecorded immune exposures. The primer mix had 60 Vbeta and 13 Jbeta primers. Assay used: immunoSEQ multiplex PCR; TCRdb lists only in-frame clones, some missing. The top ten clones hold over 1% of a sample with 250,000 or so clones, more than 70% of them seen once. V and J are TRBV29-1 and TRBJ2-3; D is unresolved. The receptor comes from a human donor in good health. The sequenced material came from PBMCs. The CDR3 reads CSVLNDFTDTQYF. The CDR3 DNA reads as TGCAGCGTTCTAAACGATTTTACAGATACGCAGTATTTT.